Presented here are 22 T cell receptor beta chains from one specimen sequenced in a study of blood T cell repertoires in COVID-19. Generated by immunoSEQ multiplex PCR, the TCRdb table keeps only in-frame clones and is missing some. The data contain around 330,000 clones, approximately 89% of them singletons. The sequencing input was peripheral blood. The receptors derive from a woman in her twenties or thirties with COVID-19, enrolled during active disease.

The CDR3 spells CASSYTGGGYTF. The CDR3 region has the DNA TGTGCCAGCAGTTACACAGGGGGAGGCTACACCTTC. The chain joins TRBV6-2 or TRBV6-3 to TRBJ1-2; 8 bases fit TRBD1. The CDR3 loop spans 12 amino acids. Germline CDR1 MNHEY, CDR2 SVGEGT. J lost 8 bases, V lost 2 bases, and 1 base had no gene match.

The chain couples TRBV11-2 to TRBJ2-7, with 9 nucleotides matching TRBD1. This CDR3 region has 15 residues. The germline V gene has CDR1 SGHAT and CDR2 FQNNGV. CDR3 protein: CASSHTGTGSFEQYV. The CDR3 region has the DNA TGTGCCAGCAGCCACACCGGGACAGGGTCCTTCGAGCAGTACGTC.

In DNA, the CDR3 is TGTGCCACCGCCCCGCAGGGGTGGTATGGCTACACCTTC. Amino acids: CATAPQGWYGYTF. The gene calls are TRBV11-2 and TRBJ1-2, with TRBD1 as a possible D gene (6 bases). From germline, CDR1 is SGHAT and CDR2 FQNNGV. The CDR3 sequence is 13 residues long. V was pared by 10 bases and J by 5 bases, with 17 bases between.

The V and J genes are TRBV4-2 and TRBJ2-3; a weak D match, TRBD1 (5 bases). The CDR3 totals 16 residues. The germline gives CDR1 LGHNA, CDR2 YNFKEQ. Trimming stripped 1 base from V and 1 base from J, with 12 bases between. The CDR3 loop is CASSQVVGVGTDTQYF. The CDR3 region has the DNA TGTGCCAGCAGCCAAGTCGTAGGGGTGGGCACAGATACGCAGTATTTT.

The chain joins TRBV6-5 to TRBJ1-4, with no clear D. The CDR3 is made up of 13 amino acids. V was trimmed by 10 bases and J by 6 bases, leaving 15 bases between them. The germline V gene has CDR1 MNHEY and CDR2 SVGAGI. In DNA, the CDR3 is TGTGCCACGAGCTTAGGAGGAGATGAAAAACTGTTTTTT. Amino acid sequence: CATSLGGDEKLFF.

This CDR3 reads CASSESGGAGYNEQFF. The CDR3 coding sequence is TGTGCCAGCAGTGAAAGCGGGGGGGCGGGCTACAATGAGCAGTTCTTC. The rearrangement uses TRBV6-4 and TRBJ2-1, with 10 bases fitting TRBD2. This CDR3 contains 16 residues. Germline trimming cut 3 bases from V and 3 bases from J; bases unmatched to any gene: 5. The germline CDR1 and CDR2 sequences are MRHNA and SNTAGT.

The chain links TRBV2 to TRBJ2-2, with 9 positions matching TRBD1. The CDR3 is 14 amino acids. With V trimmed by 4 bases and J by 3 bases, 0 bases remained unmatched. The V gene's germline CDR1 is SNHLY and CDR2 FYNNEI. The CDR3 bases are TGTGCCAGCAGTGGGACAGGGGACACCGGGGAGCTGTTTTTT. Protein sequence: CASSGTGDTGELFF.

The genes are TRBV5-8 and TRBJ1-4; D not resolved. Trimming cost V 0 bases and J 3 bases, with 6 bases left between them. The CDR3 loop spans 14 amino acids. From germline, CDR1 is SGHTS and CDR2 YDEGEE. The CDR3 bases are TGTGCCAGCAGCTTGGACGGAGCTAATGAAAAACTGTTTTTT. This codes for CASSLDGANEKLFF.

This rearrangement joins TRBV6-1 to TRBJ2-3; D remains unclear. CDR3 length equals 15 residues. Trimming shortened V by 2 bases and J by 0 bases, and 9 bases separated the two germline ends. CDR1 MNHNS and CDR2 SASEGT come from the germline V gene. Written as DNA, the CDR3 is TGTGCCAGCAGTGAATCGGTAAAGAGCACAGATACGCAGTATTTT. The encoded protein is CASSESVKSTDTQYF.

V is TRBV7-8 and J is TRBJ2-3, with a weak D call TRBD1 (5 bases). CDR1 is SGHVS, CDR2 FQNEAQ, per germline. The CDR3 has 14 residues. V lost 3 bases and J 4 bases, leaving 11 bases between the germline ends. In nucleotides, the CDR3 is TGTGCCAGCAGCTTCCAGGGCCAAGCAGATACGCAGTATTTT. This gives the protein CASSFQGQADTQYF.

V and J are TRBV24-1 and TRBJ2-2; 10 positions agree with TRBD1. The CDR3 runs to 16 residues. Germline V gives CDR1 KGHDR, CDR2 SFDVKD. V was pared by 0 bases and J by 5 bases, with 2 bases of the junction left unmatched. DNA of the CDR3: TGTGCCACCAGTGATTTGCCGGGACAGGGGACCGGGGAGCTGTTTTTT. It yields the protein CATSDLPGQGTGELFF.

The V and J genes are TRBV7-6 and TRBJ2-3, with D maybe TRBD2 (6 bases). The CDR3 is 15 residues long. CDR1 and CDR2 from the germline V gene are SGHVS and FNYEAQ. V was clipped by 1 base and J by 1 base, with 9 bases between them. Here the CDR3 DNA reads TGTGCCAGCAGCTTAGTCGGGGGTCGCACAGATACGCAGTATTTT. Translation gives CASSLVGGRTDTQYF.

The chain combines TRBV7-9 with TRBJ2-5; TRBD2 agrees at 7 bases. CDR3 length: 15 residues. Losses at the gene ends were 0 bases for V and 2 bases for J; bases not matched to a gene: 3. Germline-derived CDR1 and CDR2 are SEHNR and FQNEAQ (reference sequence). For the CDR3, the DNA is TGTGCCAGCAGCTTAGCAAGCGGGGAGCAAGAGACCCAGTACTTC. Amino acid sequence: CASSLASGEQETQYF.

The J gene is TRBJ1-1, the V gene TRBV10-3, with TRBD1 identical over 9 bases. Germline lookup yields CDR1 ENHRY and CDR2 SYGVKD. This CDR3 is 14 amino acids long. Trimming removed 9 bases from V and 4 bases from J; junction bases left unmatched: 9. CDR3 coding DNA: TGTGCCATTTCCCCCGGACAGGGGACCACTGAAGCTTTCTTT. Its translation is CAISPGQGTTEAFF.

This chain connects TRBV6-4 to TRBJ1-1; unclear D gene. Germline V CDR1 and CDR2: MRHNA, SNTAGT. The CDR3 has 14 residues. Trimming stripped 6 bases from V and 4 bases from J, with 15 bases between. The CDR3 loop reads CASRPTQGGTEAFF. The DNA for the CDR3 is TGTGCCAGCAGGCCCACACAAGGAGGCACTGAAGCTTTCTTT.

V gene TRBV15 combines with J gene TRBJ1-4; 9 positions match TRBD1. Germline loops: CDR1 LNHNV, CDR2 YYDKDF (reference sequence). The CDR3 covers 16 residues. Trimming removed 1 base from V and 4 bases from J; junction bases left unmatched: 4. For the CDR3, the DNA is TGTGCCACCAGCAGAGCGGAGGGACAGGGTAATGAAAAACTGTTTTTT. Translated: CATSRAEGQGNEKLFF.

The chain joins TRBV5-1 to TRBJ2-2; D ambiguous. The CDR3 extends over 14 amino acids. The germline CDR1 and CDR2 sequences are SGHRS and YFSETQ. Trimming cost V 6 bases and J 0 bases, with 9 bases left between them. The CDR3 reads CASKEMTNTGELFF. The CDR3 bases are TGCGCCAGCAAAGAGATGACGAACACCGGGGAGCTGTTTTTT.

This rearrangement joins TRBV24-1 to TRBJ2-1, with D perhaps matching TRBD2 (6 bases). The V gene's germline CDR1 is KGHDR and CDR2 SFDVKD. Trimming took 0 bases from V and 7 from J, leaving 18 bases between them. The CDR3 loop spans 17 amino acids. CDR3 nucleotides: TGTGCCACCAGTGATTTGCGGTTTAGCGGAAAGGGGAATGAGCAGTTCTTC. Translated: CATSDLRFSGKGNEQFF.

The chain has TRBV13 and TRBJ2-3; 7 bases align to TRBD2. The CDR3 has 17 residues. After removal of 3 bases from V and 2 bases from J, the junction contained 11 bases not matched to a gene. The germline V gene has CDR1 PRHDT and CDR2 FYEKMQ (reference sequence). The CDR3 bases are TGTGCCAGCAGCTTGGCGAGGTCGGGACTACCCACAGATACGCAGTATTTT. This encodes CASSLARSGLPTDTQYF.

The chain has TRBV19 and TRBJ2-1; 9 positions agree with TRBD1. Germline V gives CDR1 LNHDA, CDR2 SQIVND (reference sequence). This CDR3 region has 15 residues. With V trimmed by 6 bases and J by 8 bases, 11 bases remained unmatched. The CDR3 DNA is TGTGCCAGTAGATCACAGGGGGCGGTAATAGATGAGCAGTTCTTC. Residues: CASRSQGAVIDEQFF.

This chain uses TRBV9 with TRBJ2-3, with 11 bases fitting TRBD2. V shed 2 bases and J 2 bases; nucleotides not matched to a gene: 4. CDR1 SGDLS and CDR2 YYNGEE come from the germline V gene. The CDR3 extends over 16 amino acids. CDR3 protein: CASSVSSGGYTDTQYF. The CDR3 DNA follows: TGTGCCAGCAGCGTTTCTAGCGGGGGGTACACAGATACGCAGTATTTT. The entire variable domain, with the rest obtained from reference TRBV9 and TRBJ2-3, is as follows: DSGVTQTPKHLITATGQRVTLRCSPRSGDLSVYWYQQSLDQGLQFLIQYYNGEERAKGNILERFSAQQFPDLHSELNLSSLELGDSALYFCASSVSSGGYTDTQYFGPGTRLTVL.

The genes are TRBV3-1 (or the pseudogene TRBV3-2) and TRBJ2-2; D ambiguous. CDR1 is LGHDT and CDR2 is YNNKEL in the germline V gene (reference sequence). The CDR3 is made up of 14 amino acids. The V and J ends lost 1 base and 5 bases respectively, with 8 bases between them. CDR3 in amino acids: CASSQGAETGELFF. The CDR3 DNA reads TGTGCCAGCAGCCAAGGGGCTGAAACCGGGGAGCTGTTTTTT.